Below, 10 T cell receptor beta chains from the same sample are listed, as sequenced in a study of CD8+CD57+ T cells in acquired aplastic anemia. Investigators profiled TCR beta VDJ and CDR3 from genomic DNA template. TCRdb called the reads again in MiXCR, with one record for every CDR3 protein. The sample yields around 140,000 distinct CDR3 sequences, 41% seen once. Sequencing was carried out using sorted CD4+, CD8+, or CD8+CD57+ T cells (not recorded which) from PBMCs. Source of these receptors: a human donor in good health, serving as a control.

As concerns this clonotype: One junction end does not reproduce the germline sequence, and a read error may be involved. The rearrangement uses TRBV6-5 and TRBJ1-1; D might be TRBD1 (6 bases). Germline CDR1 is MNHEY and CDR2 is SVGAGI. This CDR3 is built from 15 residues. In nucleotides, the CDR3 is TGTGCCAGCAGTTACTCGGGCAGGGGAGGGACTGAAGCTCTCTTT. The encoded protein is CASSYSGRGGTEALF.

This clonotype was seen a few times. The V call is TRBV11-2, the J call TRBJ1-3, with no clear D. The CDR3 has 15 amino acids. V lost 1 base and J lost 4, with 11 bases in between. Germline lookup yields CDR1 SGHAT and CDR2 FQNNGV. The chain's CDR3 is CASSLGAGAGNTIYF. CDR3 in DNA: TGTGCCAGCAGCTTAGGGGCAGGAGCCGGAAACACCATATATTTT.

The CDR3 protein is CASCTGPPGEQYF. The DNA for the CDR3 is TGTGCCAGCTGTACAGGGCCTCCAGGGGAGCAGTACTTC. The V and J genes are TRBV2 and TRBJ2-7; perhaps TRBD1 as D (6 bases). The CDR3 length is 13 residues. Germline assignment: CDR1 SNHLY and CDR2 FYNNEI. The V end was cut by 8 bases, the J end by 7 bases, with 18 bases between.

This clonotype was seen many times. CDR3 coding DNA: TGCAGTGCTAGAGGCACGAAGGGCGAGCAGTACTTC. Amino acid sequence: CSARGTKGEQYF. J is TRBJ2-7 and V is TRBV20-1, with no clear D. Deletions cut 1 base from V and 6 bases from J, with 10 bases between. The CDR3 is made up of 12 amino acids. Per germline, CDR1 DFQATT and CDR2 SNEGSKA (reference sequence).

This clonotype came up many times. The rearrangement links TRBV20-1 to TRBJ1-2; 7 bases line up with TRBD1. The CDR3 contains 15 residues. Germline V CDR1 and CDR2: DFQATT, SNEGSKA (reference sequence). V gave up 4 bases and J gave up 0 bases; unmatched junction bases: 8. The CDR3: CSATGQELANYGYTF. The CDR3 coding sequence is TGCAGTGCTACAGGACAGGAACTTGCTAACTATGGCTACACCTTC.

This clonotype was seen ten or more times. The V gene is TRBV12-3 or TRBV12-4, the J gene TRBJ1-1; D may be TRBD1 (5 bases). V lost 3 bases to trimming and J lost 5 bases, with 19 bases between them. CDR3 length: 16 residues. The CDR3 protein is CASSFAAGLGLTEAFF. In nucleotides, the CDR3 is TGTGCCAGCAGTTTTGCGGCAGGGCTGGGGTTGACTGAAGCTTTCTTT.

This clonotype was found many times. The gene calls are TRBV20-1 and TRBJ2-1; TRBD2 agrees at 8 bases. Germline V gene sequence: CDR1 DFQATT, CDR2 SNEGSKA (reference sequence). This CDR3 spans 14 amino acids. V dropped 0 bases and J dropped 7; count of bases not matched to a gene: 5. CDR3 sequence: CSAREAGVRNEQFF. For the CDR3, the DNA is TGCAGTGCTAGAGAAGCGGGAGTTAGGAATGAGCAGTTCTTC.

This clonotype has only one observation. The chain couples TRBV24-1 to TRBJ2-1; 9 bases align to TRBD1. Germline CDR1 and CDR2: KGHDR and SFDVKD. CDR3 size: 15 residues. The J segment lost 2 bases and the V segment lost 3 bases, leaving 1 base of the junction unmatched. This CDR3 is CATSDGTGPYNEQFF. In DNA form, the CDR3 reads TGTGCCACCAGTGATGGGACAGGGCCCTACAATGAGCAGTTCTTC.

There are many counts of this clonotype. CDR3: CSVSGSYNEQFF. In nucleotides, the CDR3 is TGCAGCGTTTCAGGCTCCTACAATGAGCAGTTCTTC. This chain links TRBV29-1 with TRBJ2-1; D unresolved. CDR1 is SQVTM and CDR2 is ANQGSEA in the germline V gene. The V end was cut by 5 bases, the J end by 0 bases, with 5 bases between. The CDR3 spans 12 residues.

V usage is TRBV19 and J usage is TRBJ1-1; D is uncertain. V gave up 3 bases and J gave up 4 bases, with 6 bases separating them. The CDR3 extends over 12 amino acids. Germline values: CDR1 LNHDA, CDR2 SQIVND (reference sequence). The CDR3 region has the DNA TGTGCCAGTAGTATTACAGCCACTGAAGCTTTCTTT. Amino acids: CASSITATEAFF. Looking up the rest from reference TRBV19 and TRBJ1-1 gives the full variable domain: DGGITQSPKYLFRKEGQNVTLSCEQNLNHDAMYWYRQDPGQGLRLIYYSQIVNDFQKGDIAEGYSVSREKKESFPLTVTSAQKNPTAFYLCASSITATEAFFGQGTRLTVV.